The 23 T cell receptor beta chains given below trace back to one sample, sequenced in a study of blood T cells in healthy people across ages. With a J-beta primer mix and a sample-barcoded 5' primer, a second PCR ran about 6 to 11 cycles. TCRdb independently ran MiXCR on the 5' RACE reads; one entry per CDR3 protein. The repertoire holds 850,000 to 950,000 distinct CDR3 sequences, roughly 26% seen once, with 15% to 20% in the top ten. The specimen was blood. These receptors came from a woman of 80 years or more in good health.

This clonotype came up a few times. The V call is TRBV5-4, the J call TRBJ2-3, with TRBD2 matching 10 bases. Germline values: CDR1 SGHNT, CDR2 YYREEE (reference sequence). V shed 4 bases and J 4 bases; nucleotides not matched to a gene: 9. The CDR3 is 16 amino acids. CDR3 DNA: TGTGCCAGCAGCCTACAAGCGGGGGGGCTGGCAGATACGCAGTATTTT. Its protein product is CASSLQAGGLADTQYF.

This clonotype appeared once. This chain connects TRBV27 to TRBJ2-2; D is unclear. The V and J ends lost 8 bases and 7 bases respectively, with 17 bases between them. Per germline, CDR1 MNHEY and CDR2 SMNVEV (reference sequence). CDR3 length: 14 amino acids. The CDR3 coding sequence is TGTGCCAGCCTACCAAAAGGGTGGGACGGGGAGCTGTTTTTT. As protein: CASLPKGWDGELFF.

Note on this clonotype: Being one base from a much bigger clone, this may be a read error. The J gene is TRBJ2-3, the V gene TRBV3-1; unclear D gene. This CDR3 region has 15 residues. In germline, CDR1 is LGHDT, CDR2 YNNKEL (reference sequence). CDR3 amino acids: CASSPRVSPTATQYF. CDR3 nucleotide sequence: TGTGCCAGCAGCCCCCGGGTGTCACCCACAGCTACGCAGTATTTT.

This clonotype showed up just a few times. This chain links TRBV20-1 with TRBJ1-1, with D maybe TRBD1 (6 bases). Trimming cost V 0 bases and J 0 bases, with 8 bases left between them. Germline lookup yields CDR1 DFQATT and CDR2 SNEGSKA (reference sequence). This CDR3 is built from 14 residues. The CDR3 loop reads CSARETGLNTEAFF. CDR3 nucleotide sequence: TGCAGTGCTAGAGAGACAGGATTGAACACTGAAGCTTTCTTT.

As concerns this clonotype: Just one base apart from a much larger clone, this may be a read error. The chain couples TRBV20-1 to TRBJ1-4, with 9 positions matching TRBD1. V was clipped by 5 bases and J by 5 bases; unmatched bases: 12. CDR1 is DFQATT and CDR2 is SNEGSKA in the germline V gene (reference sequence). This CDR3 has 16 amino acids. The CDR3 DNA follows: TGCAGTGCTGGCCATGCCCTGGACAGGGGAAATGAAAAACTGTTTTTT. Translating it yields CSAGHALDRGNEKLFF.

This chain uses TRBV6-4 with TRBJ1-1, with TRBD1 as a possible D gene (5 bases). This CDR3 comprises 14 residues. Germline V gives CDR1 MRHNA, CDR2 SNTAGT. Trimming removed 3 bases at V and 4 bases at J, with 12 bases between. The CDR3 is CASSEGQGSTEAFF. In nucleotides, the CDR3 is TGTGCCAGCAGTGAAGGTCAGGGAAGCACTGAAGCTTTCTTT.

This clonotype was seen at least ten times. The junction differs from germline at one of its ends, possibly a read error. This chain's CDR3 is CAGSVGPYGYTF. In DNA, the CDR3 is TGTGCCGGCAGCGTGGGTCCTTATGGCTACACCTTC. The chain has TRBV7-9 and TRBJ1-2; no clear D. Germline lookup yields CDR1 SEHNR and CDR2 FQNEAQ (reference sequence). CDR3 length: 12 amino acids.

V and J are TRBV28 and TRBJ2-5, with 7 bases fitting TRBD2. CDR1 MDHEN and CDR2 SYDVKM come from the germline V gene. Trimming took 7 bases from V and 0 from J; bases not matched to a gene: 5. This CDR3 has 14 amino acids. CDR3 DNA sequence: TGTGCCAGCACCCCTCTAGCGGACCAAGAGACCCAGTACTTC. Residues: CASTPLADQETQYF.

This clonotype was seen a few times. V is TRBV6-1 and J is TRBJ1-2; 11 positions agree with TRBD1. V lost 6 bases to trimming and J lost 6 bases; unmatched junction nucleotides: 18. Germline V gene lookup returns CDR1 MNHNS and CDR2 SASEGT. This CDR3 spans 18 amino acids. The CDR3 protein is CASSRTWTGGAPGDGYTF. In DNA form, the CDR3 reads TGTGCCAGCAGCCGTACTTGGACAGGGGGCGCCCCCGGGGATGGCTACACCTTC.

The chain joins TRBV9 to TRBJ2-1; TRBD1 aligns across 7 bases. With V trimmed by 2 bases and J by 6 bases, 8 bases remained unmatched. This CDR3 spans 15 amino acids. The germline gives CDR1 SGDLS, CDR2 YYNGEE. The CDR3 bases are TGTGCCAGCAGCGTTGAACAGGGGAGCCCCAATGAGCAGTTCTTC. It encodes CASSVEQGSPNEQFF.

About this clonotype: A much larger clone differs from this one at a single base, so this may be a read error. The CDR3 sequence: CAGSLNALKGDTQYF. CDR3 nucleotides: TGTGCCGGCAGCTTAAATGCCCTTAAGGGAGATACGCAGTATTTT. The chain recombines TRBV7-2 with TRBJ2-3; D remains ambiguous. Germline lookup yields CDR1 SGHTA and CDR2 FQGNSA. The CDR3 is 15 amino acids.

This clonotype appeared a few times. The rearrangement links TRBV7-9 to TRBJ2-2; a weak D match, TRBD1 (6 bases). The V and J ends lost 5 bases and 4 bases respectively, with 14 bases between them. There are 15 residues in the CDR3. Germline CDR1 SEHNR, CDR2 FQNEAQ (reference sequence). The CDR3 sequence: CASSPGQTSTGELFF. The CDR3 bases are TGTGCCAGCAGCCCCGGACAGACTTCCACCGGGGAGCTGTTTTTT.

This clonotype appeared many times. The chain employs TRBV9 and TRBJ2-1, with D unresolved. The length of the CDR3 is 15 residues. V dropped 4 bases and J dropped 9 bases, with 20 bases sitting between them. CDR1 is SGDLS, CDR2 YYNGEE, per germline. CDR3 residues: CASSPLARPMGEQFF. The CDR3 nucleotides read TGTGCCAGCAGCCCTTTAGCACGGCCAATGGGTGAGCAGTTCTTC.

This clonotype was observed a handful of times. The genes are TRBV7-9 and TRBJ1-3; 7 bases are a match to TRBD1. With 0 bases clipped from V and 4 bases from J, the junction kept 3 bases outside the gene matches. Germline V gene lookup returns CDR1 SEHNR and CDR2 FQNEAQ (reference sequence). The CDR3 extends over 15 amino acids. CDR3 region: CASSLAGTEGNTIYF. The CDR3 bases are TGTGCCAGCAGCTTAGCCGGGACAGAAGGAAACACCATATATTTT.

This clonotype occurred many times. CDR3 in amino acids: CASTRGSNEQFF. DNA for the CDR3: TGTGCCAGCACCCGAGGTAGCAATGAGCAGTTCTTC. The chain joins TRBV6-6 to TRBJ2-1, with unresolved D. V gave up 7 bases and J gave up 6 bases, with 10 bases separating them. The germline gives CDR1 MNHNY, CDR2 SVGAGI (reference sequence). The CDR3 length is 12 residues.

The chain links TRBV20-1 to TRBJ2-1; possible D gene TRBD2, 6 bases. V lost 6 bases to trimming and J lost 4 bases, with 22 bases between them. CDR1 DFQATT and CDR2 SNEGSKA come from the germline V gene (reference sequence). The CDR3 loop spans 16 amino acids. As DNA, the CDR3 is TGCAGTGCCCCGGATGAGACTAGTGGAGTATACAATGAGCAGTTCTTC. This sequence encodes CSAPDETSGVYNEQFF.

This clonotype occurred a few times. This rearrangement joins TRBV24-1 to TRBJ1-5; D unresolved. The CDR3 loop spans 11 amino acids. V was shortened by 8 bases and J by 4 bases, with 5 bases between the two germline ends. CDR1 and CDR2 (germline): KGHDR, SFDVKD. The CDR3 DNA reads TGTGCCACCATAGGTAATCAGCCCCAGCATTTT. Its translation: CATIGNQPQHF.

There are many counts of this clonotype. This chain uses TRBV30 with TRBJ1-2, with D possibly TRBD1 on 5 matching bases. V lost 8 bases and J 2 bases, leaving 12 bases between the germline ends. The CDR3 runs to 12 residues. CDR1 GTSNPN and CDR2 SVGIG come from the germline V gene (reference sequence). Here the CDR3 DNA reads TGTGCCATATCGCAGGGCAACTATGGCTACACCTTC. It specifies CAISQGNYGYTF.

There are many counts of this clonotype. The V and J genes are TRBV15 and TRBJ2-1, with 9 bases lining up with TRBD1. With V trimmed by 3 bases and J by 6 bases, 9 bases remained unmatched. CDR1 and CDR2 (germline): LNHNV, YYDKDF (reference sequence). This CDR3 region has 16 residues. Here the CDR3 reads CATSRGGGTGSNEQFF. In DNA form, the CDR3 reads TGTGCCACCAGCAGGGGAGGAGGGACAGGGTCCAATGAGCAGTTCTTC.

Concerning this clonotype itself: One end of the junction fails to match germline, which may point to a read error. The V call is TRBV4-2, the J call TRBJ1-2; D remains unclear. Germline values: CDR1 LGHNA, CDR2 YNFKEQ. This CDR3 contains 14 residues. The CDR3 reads CASSQDIGNYDYTF. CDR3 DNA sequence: TGTGCCAGCAGCCAAGATATAGGCAACTATGACTACACCTTC.

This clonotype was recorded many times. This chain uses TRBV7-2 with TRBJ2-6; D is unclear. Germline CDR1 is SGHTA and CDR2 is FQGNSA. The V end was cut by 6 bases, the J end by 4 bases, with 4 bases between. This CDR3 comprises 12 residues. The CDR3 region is CASREGANVLTF. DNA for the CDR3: TGTGCCAGCAGAGAAGGGGCCAACGTCCTGACTTTC.

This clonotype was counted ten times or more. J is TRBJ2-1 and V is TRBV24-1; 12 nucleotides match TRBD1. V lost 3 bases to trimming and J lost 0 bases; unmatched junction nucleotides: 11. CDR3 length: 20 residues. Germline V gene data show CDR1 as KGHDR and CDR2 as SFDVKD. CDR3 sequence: CATSDRPGQGAVSSYNEQFF. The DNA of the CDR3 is TGTGCCACCAGTGATCGACCGGGACAGGGGGCCGTGAGCTCCTACAATGAGCAGTTCTTC.

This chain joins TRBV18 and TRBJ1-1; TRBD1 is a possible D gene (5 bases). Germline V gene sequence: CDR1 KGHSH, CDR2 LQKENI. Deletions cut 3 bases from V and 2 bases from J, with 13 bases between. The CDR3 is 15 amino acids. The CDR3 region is CASSPWTQLNTEAFF. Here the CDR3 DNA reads TGTGCCAGCTCACCCTGGACACAACTAAACACTGAAGCTTTCTTT.